Below are 5 T cell receptor beta chains sequenced from a single sample in a study of blood T cell repertoires in COVID-19. The repertoire was sequenced with immunoSEQ multiplex PCR; TCRdb's copy has only in-frame clones and lacks some. The table lists around 280,000 clones, roughly 89% of them singletons. Sequencing input: PBMCs or T cells enriched from blood (not recorded which). Receptors were obtained from a woman between 40 and 55 years old who had recovered from COVID-19.

This chain joins TRBV30 and TRBJ2-1; possible D gene TRBD2, 6 bases. Germline V gives CDR1 GTSNPN, CDR2 SVGIG (reference sequence). This CDR3 spans 15 amino acids. Trimming removed 0 bases at V and 7 bases at J, with 16 bases between. The CDR3 bases are TGTGCCTGGAGTGTAGGGCTAGCGCAAAAAAATGAGCAGTTCTTC. Its translation: CAWSVGLAQKNEQFF.

V is TRBV5-8 and J is TRBJ1-5; 7 bases are a match to TRBD1. CDR3 length equals 15 residues. Germline-derived CDR1 and CDR2 are SGHTS and YDEGEE. Losses at the gene ends were 7 bases for V and 0 bases for J; bases not matched to a gene: 7. CDR3 sequence: CASLRQGLSNQPQHF. As DNA, the CDR3 is TGTGCCAGCCTTCGACAGGGCCTTAGCAATCAGCCCCAGCATTTT.

V is TRBV6-5 and J is TRBJ1-4; no firm D call. The CDR3 spans 15 residues. Deletions cut 3 bases from V and 0 bases from J, with 8 bases between. The germline V gene has CDR1 MNHEY and CDR2 SVGAGI. Written as DNA, the CDR3 is TGTGCCAGCAGTTATCGAGGAGCAACTAATGAAAAACTGTTTTTT. This sequence encodes CASSYRGATNEKLFF.

The DNA for the CDR3 is TGTGCCAGCAGCCGTCCCGGGACAGCCAACTATGGCTACACCTTC. It encodes CASSRPGTANYGYTF. The rearrangement joins TRBV6-2 or TRBV6-3 to TRBJ1-2, with 7 bases lining up with TRBD1. CDR3 length: 15 residues. The germline V gene encodes CDR1 MNHEY and CDR2 SVGEGT. The V segment lost 6 bases and the J segment 2 bases; nucleotides outside the gene matches: 9.

The V call is TRBV4-2, the J call TRBJ2-5, with TRBD2 matching 7 bases. The germline gives CDR1 LGHNA, CDR2 YNFKEQ. J gave up 2 bases and V 2 bases, and 5 bases lay outside the gene matches. The length of the CDR3 is 15 residues. The CDR3 nucleotides read TGTGCCAGCAGCCAATCACAGCGGGAACAAGAGACCCAGTACTTC. Translating it yields CASSQSQREQETQYF.